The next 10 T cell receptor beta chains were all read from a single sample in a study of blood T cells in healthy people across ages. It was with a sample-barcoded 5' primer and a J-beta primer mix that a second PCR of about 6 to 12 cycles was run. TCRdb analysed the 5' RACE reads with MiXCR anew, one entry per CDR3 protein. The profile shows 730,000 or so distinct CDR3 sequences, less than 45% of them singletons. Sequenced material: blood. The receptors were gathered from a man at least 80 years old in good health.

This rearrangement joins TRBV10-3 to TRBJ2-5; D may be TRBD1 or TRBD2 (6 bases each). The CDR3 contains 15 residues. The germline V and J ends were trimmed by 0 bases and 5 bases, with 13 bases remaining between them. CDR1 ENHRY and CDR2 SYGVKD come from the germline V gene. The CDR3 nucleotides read TGTGCCATCAGTGAGTCGAACCAGGGGAGGGAGACCCAGTACTTC. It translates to CAISESNQGRETQYF.

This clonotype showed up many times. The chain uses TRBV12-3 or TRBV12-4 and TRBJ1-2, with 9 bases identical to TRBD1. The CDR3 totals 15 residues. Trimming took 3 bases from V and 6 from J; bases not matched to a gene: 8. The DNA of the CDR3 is TGTGCCAGCAGTTTCAAAGACAGGGGGTTTAATGGCTACACCTTC. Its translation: CASSFKDRGFNGYTF.

The CDR3: CASSQEQGTEQFF. The CDR3 bases are TGCGCCAGCAGCCAAGAACAGGGAACTGAGCAGTTCTTC. This sequence joins TRBV4-3 and TRBJ2-1; D perhaps matches TRBD1 (6 bases). This CDR3 contains 13 residues. Trimming took 0 bases from V and 9 from J, leaving 9 bases between them. Germline loops: CDR1 LGHNA, CDR2 YSLEER.

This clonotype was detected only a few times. In nucleotides, the CDR3 is TGTGCCAGCAGACCACAGGGACAGGGGGCGGGTGGCTACACCTTC. It translates to CASRPQGQGAGGYTF. The rearrangement uses TRBV28 and TRBJ1-2; 12 positions agree with TRBD1. Germline V gene data show CDR1 as MDHEN and CDR2 as SYDVKM. CDR3 size: 15 residues. V lost 6 bases and J lost 7; bases outside the gene matches: 9.

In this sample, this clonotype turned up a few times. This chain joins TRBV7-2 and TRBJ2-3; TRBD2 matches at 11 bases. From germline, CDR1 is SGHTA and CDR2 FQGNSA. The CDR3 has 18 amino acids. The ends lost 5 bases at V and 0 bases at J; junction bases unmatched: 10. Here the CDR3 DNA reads TGTGCCAGCAGCACAACAGGGACTAGCGGAGCTAGCACAGATACGCAGTATTTT. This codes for CASSTTGTSGASTDTQYF.

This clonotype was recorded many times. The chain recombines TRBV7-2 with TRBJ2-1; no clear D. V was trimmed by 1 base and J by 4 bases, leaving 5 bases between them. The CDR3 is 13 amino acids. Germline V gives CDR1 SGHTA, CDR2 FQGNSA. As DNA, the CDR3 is TGTGCCAGCAGCTTAGGGCTGTACAATGAGCAGTTCTTC. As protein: CASSLGLYNEQFF.

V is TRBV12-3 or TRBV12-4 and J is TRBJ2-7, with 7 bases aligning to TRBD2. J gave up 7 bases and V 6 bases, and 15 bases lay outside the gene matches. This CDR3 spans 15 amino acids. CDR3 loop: CASSPSGDPSREQYF. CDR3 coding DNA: TGTGCCAGCAGCCCAAGCGGGGACCCCTCGCGGGAGCAGTACTTC.

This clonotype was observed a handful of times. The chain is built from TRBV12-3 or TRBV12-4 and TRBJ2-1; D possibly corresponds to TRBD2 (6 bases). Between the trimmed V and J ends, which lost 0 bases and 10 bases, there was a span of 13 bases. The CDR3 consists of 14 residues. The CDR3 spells CASSLARGGSEQFF. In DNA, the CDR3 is TGTGCCAGCAGTTTAGCGCGGGGAGGCTCCGAGCAGTTCTTC.

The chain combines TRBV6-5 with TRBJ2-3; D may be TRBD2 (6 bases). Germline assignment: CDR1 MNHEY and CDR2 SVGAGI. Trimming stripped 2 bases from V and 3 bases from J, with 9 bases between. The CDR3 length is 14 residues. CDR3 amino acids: CASSYELATDTQYF. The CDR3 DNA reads TGTGCCAGCAGTTACGAACTAGCAACAGATACGCAGTATTTT.

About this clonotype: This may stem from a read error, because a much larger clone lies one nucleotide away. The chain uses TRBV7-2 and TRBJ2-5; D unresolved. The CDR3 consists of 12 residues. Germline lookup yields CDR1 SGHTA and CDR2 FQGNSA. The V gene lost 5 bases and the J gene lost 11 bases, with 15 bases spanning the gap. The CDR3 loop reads CASSPLVNEQYF. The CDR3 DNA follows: TGTGCCAGCAGCCCCCTTGTGAATGAGCAGTACTTC.